This T cell receptor (beta chain) emerged from a study of cytomegalovirus exposure and HLA in healthy donors. Details on this clone: Its antigen is unidentified.

Regarding the study as a whole: A missense variant in DCLRE1C was later tied to TCR beta V- and J-gene trimming. The availability of immune exposure information extended only to CMV serostatus. The analysis excluded some indistinguishable V segments, including TRBV6-2 and TRBV6-3.

The PCR was carried out with 60 Vbeta primers and 13 Jbeta primers. The table came from immunoSEQ multiplex PCR; TCRdb's copy has only in-frame clones and leaves some out. Among around 200,000 clones listed, about 81% were seen once. Trimming at V came to 4 bases and at J to 3 bases, leaving 17 bases not matched to a gene. The CDR3 has 18 residues. Germline V gives CDR1 ENHRY, CDR2 SYGVKD. The TCR comes from a woman aged 40-49 years in good health and CMV-seronegative. The chain carries TRBV10-3 and TRBJ2-7, with 8 bases identical to TRBD1. The sequenced material came from PBMCs. Here the CDR3 reads CAISAQGETDRDYYEQYF. The DNA for the CDR3 is TGTGCCATCAGTGCCCAAGGGGAAACGGACAGGGATTACTACGAGCAGTACTTC.